This T cell receptor beta chain was retrieved from a study of cytomegalovirus exposure and HLA in healthy donors. Broader study findings: Researchers counted 180 or so TCR beta chains as cytomegalovirus-associated. An analysis that was carried out later associated 15,000 to 20,000 TCR beta sequences with HLA alleles at 0.05 false discovery rate.

This clone showed up just a few times. The antigen is unknown. A multiplex PCR was run with 60 Vbeta primers and 13 Jbeta primers. The data were produced by immunoSEQ multiplex PCR, yet TCRdb's version contains in-frame clones alone and is incomplete. This sample has around 130,000 clones; 80% occur once, and the top ten carry roughly 5%. CDR3 length: 12 amino acids. CDR1 and CDR2 (germline): WSHSY, SAAADI. V gave up 9 bases and J gave up 1 base, with 9 bases separating them. The TCR sequence derives from a man between 25 and 39 years old in good health and CMV-seronegative. The chain uses TRBV10-2 and TRBJ2-5; D is perhaps TRBD2 (5 bases). The sample was PBMCs. The CDR3 DNA is TGCGCCAGTCGAGGGCCCCAAGAGACCCAGTACTTC. Residues: CASRGPQETQYF.